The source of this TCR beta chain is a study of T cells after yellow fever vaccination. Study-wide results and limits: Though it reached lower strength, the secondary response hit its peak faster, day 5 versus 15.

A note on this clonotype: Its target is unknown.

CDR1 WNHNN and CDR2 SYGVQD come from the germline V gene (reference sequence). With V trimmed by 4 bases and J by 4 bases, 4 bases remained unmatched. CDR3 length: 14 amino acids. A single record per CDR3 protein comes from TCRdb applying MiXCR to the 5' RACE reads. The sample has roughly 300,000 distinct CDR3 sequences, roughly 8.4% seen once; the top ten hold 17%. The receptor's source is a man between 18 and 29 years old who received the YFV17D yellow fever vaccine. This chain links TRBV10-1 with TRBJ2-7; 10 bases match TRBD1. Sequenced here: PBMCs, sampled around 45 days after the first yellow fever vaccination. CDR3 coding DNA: TGCGCCAGCAGTGGTCCGGGACAGGGGTACGAGCAGTACTTC. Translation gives CASSGPGQGYEQYF.